Sequencing of this T cell receptor beta chain was carried out in a study of molecular identifiers for immune sequencing clone quantification. The ends lost 4 bases at V and 12 bases at J; junction bases unmatched: 17. Germline V gene data show CDR1 as MGHRA and CDR2 as YSYEKL. The CDR3 is made up of 15 amino acids. Each CDR3 protein gets one entry after TCRdb re-called the PCR reads with MiXCR. This repertoire shows approximately 630,000 distinct CDR3 sequences, approximately 24% found once; its top ten account for about 0.78%. V is TRBV4-1 and J is TRBJ1-1; 7 bases are shared with TRBD1. This TCR came from a human donor in good health. Some libraries in this study had Jurkat cell RNA spiked in. Sequenced input: naive CD8+ T cells from blood, with Jurkat cell RNA spiked in. Subset defined: FACS-sorted CD8+CD4-CCR7+CD45RA+ naive T cells. CDR3 amino acids: CASSPLWTGPGAPFF. The CDR3 DNA follows: TGCGCCAGCAGCCCCCTTTGGACAGGACCGGGAGCGCCTTTCTTT.